This T cell receptor (beta chain) was identified during a study of sequential checkpoint blockade in melanoma. Looking at the study overall: Patients were randomized 1:1 to nivolumab-then-ipilimumab or ipilimumab-then-nivolumab first-line. After both sequences, patients received maintenance nivolumab.

This table comes from immunoSEQ multiplex PCR, and its TCRdb copy is limited to in-frame clones, with some not included. The sample includes some 16,000 clones, roughly three quarters seen only once; the top ten take 12%. Treatment indicated: randomized to nivolumab then ipilimumab (arm A) or the reverse (arm B). No patient had prior DNA-damaging chemotherapy. The CDR3 runs to 16 residues. The V segment lost 4 bases and the J segment 0 bases; nucleotides outside the gene matches: 5. Germline assignment: CDR1 SGDLS and CDR2 YYNGEE. Source: CD8+ T cells sorted from blood (inferred from file names), taken from a patient given nivolumab and ipilimumab in sequence. This chain links TRBV9 with TRBJ2-1, with 9 bases that match TRBD1. This TCR came from a human donor with melanoma. CDR3 amino acids: CASSPGTGSSYNEQFF. CDR3 sequence (DNA): TGTGCCAGCAGCCCGGGGACAGGGAGCTCCTACAATGAGCAGTTCTTC.